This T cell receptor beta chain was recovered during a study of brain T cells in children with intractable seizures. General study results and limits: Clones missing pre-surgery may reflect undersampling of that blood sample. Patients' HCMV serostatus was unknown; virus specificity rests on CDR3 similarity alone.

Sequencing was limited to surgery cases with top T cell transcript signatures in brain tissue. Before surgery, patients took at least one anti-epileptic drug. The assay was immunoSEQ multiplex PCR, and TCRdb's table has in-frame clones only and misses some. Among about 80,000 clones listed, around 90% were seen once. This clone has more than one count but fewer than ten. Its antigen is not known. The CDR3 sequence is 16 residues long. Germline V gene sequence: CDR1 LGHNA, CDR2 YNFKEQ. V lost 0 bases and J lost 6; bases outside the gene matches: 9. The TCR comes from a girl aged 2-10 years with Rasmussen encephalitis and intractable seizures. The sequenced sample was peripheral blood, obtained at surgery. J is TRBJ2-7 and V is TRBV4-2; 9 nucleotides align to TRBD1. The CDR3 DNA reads TGTGCCAGCAGCCAAGATACAGGGGGCGCGTCTCTCGAGCAGTACTTC. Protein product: CASSQDTGGASLEQYF.